This T cell receptor (beta chain) comes out of a study of T cells in Graves' hyperthyroidism and ophthalmopathy. Whole-study findings and limits: The blood repertoire included most of the expanded thyroid clonotypes above 0.001. Ophthalmopathy was distinguished from stable hyperthyroidism by 13 V-J signatures.

In this sample, this clonotype turned up many times. Its antigen is unknown. Amplified TCR beta CDR3 regions came from RNA transcripts. In the first-round RT-PCR of the TCR CDR3, the HTBI primer set was used. TCRdb independently ran MiXCR on the multiplex PCR reads; one entry per CDR3 protein. This table holds 360,000 or so distinct CDR3 sequences, over 12% found once. V lost 9 bases to trimming and J lost 4 bases; unmatched junction nucleotides: 11. CDR1 is LGHNT and CDR2 is FRNRAP in the germline V gene. The CDR3 runs 14 residues. A NOSPECS grade of at least 4, a Clinical Activity Score of at least 3 and duration under 3 months were recorded in ophthalmopathy patients.

Sequencing used blood. The chain joins TRBV12-5 to TRBJ1-1; 7 nucleotides agree with TRBD1. This TCR derives from a woman in her sixties with Graves' ophthalmopathy. The CDR3 region has the DNA TGTGCTAGCACCTATCACAGGGGTATCACTGAAGCTTTCTTT. Translation: CASTYHRGITEAFF. The complete variable domain, with remaining parts taken from reference TRBV12-5 and TRBJ1-1, reads DARVTQTPRHKVTEMGQEVTMRCQPILGHNTVFWYRQTMMQGLELLAYFRNRAPLDDSGMPKDRFSAEMPDATLATLKIQPSEPRDSAVYFCASTYHRGITEAFFGQGTRLTVV.